Below are 15 T cell receptor beta chains sequenced from a single sample in a study of blood T cell repertoires in COVID-19. The assay was immunoSEQ multiplex PCR, and TCRdb's table has in-frame clones only and misses some. Here the sample spans under 250,000 clones, approximately 84% being singletons. The sample comprised peripheral blood. The receptors come from a woman aged 30 to 39 who had recovered from COVID-19.

V is TRBV5-1 and J is TRBJ2-7; weak D call: TRBD1 (6 bases). The CDR3 is 14 amino acids. With 0 bases removed from V and 3 bases from J, the gap between germline ends came to 10 bases. CDR1 is SGHRS, CDR2 YFSETQ, per germline. CDR3: CASSLEGHNYEQYF. Written as DNA, the CDR3 is TGCGCCAGCAGCTTGGAGGGACACAACTACGAGCAGTACTTC.

The V and J genes are TRBV24-1 and TRBJ2-7; 9 bases line up with TRBD2. Germline V lookup: CDR1 KGHDR, CDR2 SFDVKD. The CDR3 contains 18 residues. J gave up 4 bases and V 6 bases, and 18 bases lay outside the gene matches. This chain's CDR3 is CATSSLSLNSGRGYEQYF. In DNA form, the CDR3 reads TGTGCCACCAGTTCCCTAAGCCTCAATAGCGGGAGAGGATACGAGCAGTACTTC.

The CDR3 sequence: CASSLYEREGPHEQYF. The CDR3 DNA is TGTGCCAGCAGCTTATATGAGCGGGAGGGCCCCCACGAGCAGTACTTC. V and J are TRBV7-6 and TRBJ2-7; 10 bases align to TRBD2. Trimming at V came to 2 bases and at J to 5 bases, leaving 9 bases not matched to a gene. Germline V gene data show CDR1 as SGHVS and CDR2 as FNYEAQ. CDR3 size: 16 residues. The full variable domain, in which reference TRBV7-6 and TRBJ2-7 provide the parts outside the CDR3, is GAGVSQSPRYKVTKRGQDVALRCDPISGHVSLYWYRQALGQGPEFLTYFNYEAQQDKSGLPNDRFSAERPEGSISTLTIQRTEQRDSAMYRCASSLYEREGPHEQYFGPGTRLTVT.

This clone was seen only once. V is TRBV9 and J is TRBJ2-2, with D maybe TRBD1 (6 bases). Between the trimmed V and J ends, which lost 1 base and 7 bases, there was a span of 11 bases. The CDR3 is 14 residues long. The germline V gene encodes CDR1 SGDLS and CDR2 YYNGEE. CDR3 protein: CASSVTGFGGELFF. DNA for the CDR3: TGTGCCAGCAGCGTAACAGGGTTTGGCGGGGAGCTGTTTTTT.

This chain connects TRBV28 to TRBJ1-2, with D perhaps matching TRBD1 (6 bases). The V end lost 5 bases, the J end lost 5 bases, and 18 bases lay between the germline ends. The CDR3 totals 15 residues. Germline lookup yields CDR1 MDHEN and CDR2 SYDVKM. The CDR3 region has the DNA TGTGCCAGCAGTCCTATACAGGGCAGATGGTATGGCTACACCTTC. This gives the protein CASSPIQGRWYGYTF.

The chain combines TRBV5-8 with TRBJ2-1; D is perhaps TRBD1 (6 bases). The CDR3 runs to 14 residues. Trimming stripped 2 bases from V and 2 bases from J, with 8 bases between. Germline assignment: CDR1 SGHTS and CDR2 YDEGEE. CDR3 bases: TGTGCCAGCAGCTTTGGGGGCACCTACAATGAGCAGTTCTTC. Translation gives CASSFGGTYNEQFF.

The chain recombines TRBV14 with TRBJ2-7, with D maybe TRBD1 (5 bases). Germline values: CDR1 SGHDN, CDR2 FVKESK. CDR3 size: 14 residues. Trimming removed 0 bases at V and 4 bases at J, with 10 bases between. DNA for the CDR3: TGTGCCAGCAGCCAAGAGAACAGGCGGTACGAGCAGTACTTC. It codes for CASSQENRRYEQYF.

The chain recombines TRBV7-2 with TRBJ2-3; no clear D gene. The germline V and J ends were trimmed by 2 bases and 4 bases, with 7 bases remaining between them. This CDR3 has 13 residues. Germline V gene data show CDR1 as SGHTA and CDR2 as FQGNSA. The CDR3 nucleotides read TGTGCCAGCAGCTTAAGAGGCGCAGATACGCAGTATTTT. This encodes CASSLRGADTQYF.

The chain uses TRBV10-2 and TRBJ2-7; 7 positions match TRBD1. J was trimmed by 4 bases and V by 6 bases; bases with no gene match: 12. This CDR3 spans 15 amino acids. Looked up from germline, CDR1 is WSHSY and CDR2 is SAAADI. The CDR3: CASRAQWPQGYEQYF. The CDR3 nucleotides are TGCGCCAGCAGGGCCCAGTGGCCACAGGGGTACGAGCAGTACTTC.

V is TRBV5-1 and J is TRBJ2-7, with 11 bases that match TRBD1. In germline, CDR1 is SGHRS, CDR2 YFSETQ. V was clipped by 3 bases and J by 4 bases; unmatched bases: 3. The CDR3 is 14 amino acids. The CDR3: CASSYGQGAYEQYF. CDR3 in DNA: TGCGCCAGCAGCTACGGACAGGGGGCATACGAGCAGTACTTC.

The rearrangement uses TRBV24-1 and TRBJ2-5, with TRBD2 matching 9 bases. CDR3 length: 15 residues. Germline-derived CDR1 and CDR2 are KGHDR and SFDVKD. V shed 5 bases, J shed 5 bases, and the junction held 8 bases outside the gene matches. CDR3: CATSGGSGSFETQYF. CDR3 in DNA: TGTGCCACCAGTGGGGGTAGCGGGAGTTTTGAGACCCAGTACTTC.

The V and J genes are TRBV10-3 and TRBJ2-1, with TRBD2 matching 8 bases. V was clipped by 4 bases and J by 0 bases; unmatched bases: 2. The germline gives CDR1 ENHRY, CDR2 SYGVKD. The CDR3 sequence is 15 residues long. The CDR3 region is CAISASGSSYNEQFF. Here the CDR3 DNA reads TGTGCCATCAGTGCCAGCGGGAGCTCCTACAATGAGCAGTTCTTC.

V gene TRBV9 combines with J gene TRBJ2-2; tentatively, D is TRBD2 (7 bases). Trimming stripped 4 bases from V and 4 bases from J, with 17 bases between. In germline, CDR1 is SGDLS, CDR2 YYNGEE. The CDR3 totals 16 residues. The CDR3 here is CASSSRRGAITGELFF. The CDR3, as DNA: TGTGCCAGCAGCTCCCGCCGGGGGGCCATCACCGGGGAGCTGTTTTTT.

This sequence joins TRBV4-1 and TRBJ2-4, with 7 bases aligning to TRBD1. Looked up from germline, CDR1 is MGHRA and CDR2 is YSYEKL. V trimming: 1 base; J trimming: 4 bases; junction bases outside the gene matches: 4. This CDR3 contains 15 residues. The CDR3: CASSQGGQEKNIQYF. The CDR3 nucleotides are TGCGCCAGCAGCCAAGGCGGACAGGAAAAAAACATTCAGTACTTC.

This sequence joins TRBV14 and TRBJ2-3, with TRBD1 identical over 9 bases. V was clipped by 0 bases and J by 5 bases; unmatched bases: 3. The germline V gene has CDR1 SGHDN and CDR2 FVKESK. CDR3 size: 15 residues. CDR3 nucleotide sequence: TGTGCCAGCAGCCAAGAACAGGGGGCGGGAGATACGCAGTATTTT. Translated, it gives CASSQEQGAGDTQYF.